This is a list of T cell receptor beta chains from one sample in a study of beta chain features in type 1 diabetes. Only in-frame clones appear in the TCRdb table, and some are missing; sequencing was by immunoSEQ multiplex PCR. This sample has about 640,000 clones, with under 15% found just once. The sample comprised naive CD4+ T cells from blood. The source is a man aged 30-40 years with type 1 diabetes. The CDR3 runs from the conserved cysteine through the conserved F or W. D genes are given only for firm matches. Only some rows state a clone size, as once, few, many or a class for expanded clones.

NA TRBJ2-6 NA TRBV9 TGTGCCAGCAGCGGAGCAGGGGCCGGGGCCAACGTCCTGACTTTC CASSGAGAGANVLTF
few TRBJ2-3 NA TRBV27 TGTGCCAGCAGTTTCCAGGGCCGAAGCACAGATACGCAGTATTTT CASSFQGRSTDTQYF
few TRBJ1-4 TRBD1 TRBV28 TGTGCCAGCAGCGAACAGGGGGCAGGTGGGGAAAAACTGTTTTTT CASSEQGAGGEKLFF
NA TRBJ1-1 NA TRBV5-6 TGTGCCAGCAGCTTGTGGGCCACTGAAGCTTTCTTT CASSLWATEAFF
NA TRBJ2-7 NA TRBV5-1 TGCGCCAGCAGCTTGGATCGGGTCTCCACCTACGAGCAGTACTTC CASSLDRVSTYEQYF
few TRBJ1-1 NA TRBV7-2 TGTGCCAGCAGCCCGCAGGGTGGTGGAGCTTTCTTT CASSPQGGGAFF
NA TRBJ2-2 TRBD1 TRBV9 TGTGCCAGCAGCGAAGCCCCGGGACAGGGGAGCACCGGGGAGCTGTTTTTT CASSEAPGQGSTGELFF
few TRBJ1-2 NA TRBV4-2 TGTGCCAGCAGCCAAGAGGGTCAGGGGTTGGGAGGCTACACCTTC CASSQEGQGLGGYTF
NA TRBJ2-1 NA TRBV7-2 TGTGCCAGCAGCCCCCCTGGGCAGGTAAGCTCCTACAATGAGCAGTTCTTC CASSPPGQVSSYNEQFF
few TRBJ1-2 NA TRBV2 TGTGCCAGCAGTGAAGGGAGCCCGGGTGGCTACACCTTC CASSEGSPGGYTF
NA TRBJ1-1 NA TRBV2 TGTGCCAGCAGTGAGCAGGGATCGACTGAAGCTTTCTTT CASSEQGSTEAFF
few TRBJ1-2 NA TRBV5-4 TGTGCCAGCAGCTTGGGGCGACCTAACTATGGCTACACCTTC CASSLGRPNYGYTF
NA TRBJ2-7 NA TRBV6-5 TGTGCCAGCAGTCTGAACAGGGACGAGCAGTACTTC CASSLNRDEQYF
NA TRBJ1-5 TRBD1 TRBV19 TGTGCCAGTAATGGACAGGTGAATCAGCCCCAGCATTTT CASNGQVNQPQHF
NA TRBJ1-2 NA TRBV6-5 TGTGCCAGCAGTTACGAGAGGAGAGACTATGGCTACACCTTC CASSYERRDYGYTF
few TRBJ1-5 NA TRBV21-1 TGTGCCAGCAGCAAAGGTAGAGGGGCCCGTCAGCCCCAGCATTTT CASSKGRGARQPQHF
NA TRBJ1-4 NA TRBV18 TGTGCCAGCTCACGGACCGAAAATGAAAAACTGTTTTTT CASSRTENEKLFF
NA TRBJ2-3 NA TRBV29-1 TGCAGCCTGACCCTTGCCGGGACAGATACGCAGTATTTT CSLTLAGTDTQYF
few TRBJ2-5 NA TRBV11-2 TGTGCCAGCAAAGGGGGGGGAGAGACCCAGTACTTC CASKGGGETQYF
few TRBJ2-3 TRBD1 TRBV5-1 TGCGCCAGCAGCAGGACAGGGGGCACAGATACGCAGTATTTT CASSRTGGTDTQYF
NA TRBJ2-2 NA TRBV7-3 TGTGCCAGCAGCTTATATGGACAGGTTGGAGGGGCCGGGGAGCTGTTTTTT CASSLYGQVGGAGELFF
few TRBJ1-6 TRBD1 TRBV27 TGTGCCAGCAGTTTCTCAGGGGGCGTCACACCCCTCCACTTT CASSFSGGVTPLHF
few TRBJ1-2 TRBD1 TRBV18 TGTGCCAGCTCCCTGACAGGGGATAACTATGGCTACACCTTC CASSLTGDNYGYTF
NA TRBJ1-5 TRBD1 TRBV15 TGTGCCACCAGCAGCCGGGACAGGGGTATCCAGCCCCAGCATTTT CATSSRDRGIQPQHF
few TRBJ2-7 NA TRBV7-2 TGTGCCAGCAGCTTAGTGGCTGCGCCTATTGATCAGGAGCAGTACTTC CASSLVAAPIDQEQYF
few TRBJ2-1 NA TRBV12-5 TGTGCTAGTGGTTGGGGGACGAGTGAGCAGTTCTTC CASGWGTSEQFF
NA TRBJ2-2 TRBD1 TRBV30 TGTGCCTGGAGGCTTTCCCGGGACAGCGCGAACACCGGGGAGCTGTTTTTT CAWRLSRDSANTGELFF
NA TRBJ2-7 TRBD2 TRBV30 TGTGCCTGTTCGGGCAAGCGGGGGGGACCCTACGAGCAGTACTTC CACSGKRGGPYEQYF
NA TRBJ1-2 NA TRBV27 TGTGCCAGCAGTTTCCGCAGGGGAAGTAGTGGCTACACCTTC CASSFRRGSSGYTF
few TRBJ1-5 NA TRBV15 TGTGCCACCAGCAGAGACAGCGGTCAGCCCCAGCATTTT CATSRDSGQPQHF
few TRBJ1-2 NA TRBV5-6 TGTGCCAGCAGCTTGGGACAGGAGTCCTATGGCTACACCTTC CASSLGQESYGYTF